The 13 T cell receptor beta chains given below trace back to one sample, sequenced in a study of control samples from healthy donors and cancer patients (dated by TCRdb to 2020 to 2021). The library was built by means of the immunoSEQ multiplex PCR assay. Drawn from immuneACCESS, this table holds only the in-frame rearrangements with V and J called that TCRdb kept. Clones are partly lost; checked studies trace under half to an unresolved V gene and leave the rest unexplained. Here the sample has 170,000 or so clones; just under 95% occur a single time. Over 1.1% of the sample comes from the top ten. The sequencing sample was made of blood. The receptors derive from a man younger than 35 in good health.

V and J are TRBV18 and TRBJ1-4; the D is unclear. The CDR3 has 14 amino acids. The V gene's germline CDR1 is KGHSH and CDR2 LQKENI. Trimming removed 0 bases at V and 5 bases at J, with 7 bases between. The DNA of the CDR3 is TGTGCCAGCTCACCACCGTCCGAAAATGAAAAACTGTTTTTT. The encoded protein is CASSPPSENEKLFF. The full variable domain, in which reference TRBV18 and TRBJ1-4 provide the parts outside the CDR3, is NAGVMQNPRHLVRRRGQEARLRCSPMKGHSHVYWYRQLPEEGLKFMVYLQKENIIDESGMPKERFSAEFPKEGPSILRIQQVVRGDSAAYFCASSPPSENEKLFFGSGTQLSVL.

The rearrangement joins TRBV6-2 or TRBV6-3 to TRBJ2-1; D might be TRBD2 (6 bases). This CDR3 is 14 amino acids long. Trimming took 6 bases from V and 9 from J, leaving 18 bases between them. Germline CDR1 reads MNHEY; CDR2 reads SVGEGT. The CDR3 DNA sequence: TGTGCCAGCAGCCGGGGGAGAGAGGTGGCTGAGCAGTTCTTC. Translated, it gives CASSRGREVAEQFF.

The gene calls are TRBV29-1 and TRBJ2-5; 12 nucleotides line up with TRBD2. This CDR3 region has 12 residues. The germline gives CDR1 SQVTM, CDR2 ANQGSEA. Trimming removed 8 bases from V and 5 bases from J; junction bases left unmatched: 3. CDR3 in amino acids: CSSSGGAETQYF. CDR3 DNA: TGCAGCTCTAGCGGGGGGGCTGAGACCCAGTACTTC.

Here the CDR3 DNA reads TGTGCCAGCAGCTTTAGAGTGTGGGGGGACGGGGCCAAAAACATTCAGTACTTC. Translated, it gives CASSFRVWGDGAKNIQYF. This chain joins TRBV5-5 and TRBJ2-4; possible D gene TRBD2, 6 bases. Trimming removed 2 bases at V and 1 base at J, with 19 bases between. CDR1 and CDR2 from the germline V gene are SGHKS and YYEKEE (reference sequence). The CDR3 extends over 18 amino acids.

The chain joins TRBV2 to TRBJ1-2, with 9 bases fitting TRBD1. The CDR3 is 16 residues long. V was pared by 2 bases and J by 3 bases, with 7 bases of the junction left unmatched. CDR1 and CDR2 from the germline V gene are SNHLY and FYNNEI. The CDR3 region is CASSELGQGIDYGYTF. The CDR3 nucleotides are TGTGCCAGCAGTGAATTGGGACAGGGTATCGACTATGGCTACACCTTC.

The chain recombines TRBV28 with TRBJ1-5; 7 bases fit TRBD1. CDR3 size: 14 residues. In germline, CDR1 is MDHEN, CDR2 SYDVKM. With 3 bases clipped from V and 4 bases from J, the junction kept 3 bases outside the gene matches. The CDR3 DNA is TGTGCCAGCAGTTTGGGACAGCTAAATCAGCCCCAGCATTTT. Translated, it gives CASSLGQLNQPQHF.

The rearrangement joins TRBV27 to TRBJ1-5; 7 bases map to TRBD1. V gave up 5 bases and J gave up 4 bases; unmatched junction bases: 2. This CDR3 comprises 13 residues. Germline V lookup: CDR1 MNHEY, CDR2 SMNVEV (reference sequence). CDR3 sequence: CASSPQGNQPQHF. The DNA of the CDR3 is TGTGCCAGCAGTCCACAGGGGAATCAGCCCCAGCATTTT.

The V call is TRBV30, the J call TRBJ1-5, with D uncertain. V was pared by 0 bases and J by 7 bases, with 10 bases between. CDR3 length: 13 residues. Germline CDR1 is GTSNPN and CDR2 is SVGIG (reference sequence). The CDR3 spells CAWSVTPKQPQHF. The CDR3 DNA reads as TGTGCCTGGAGTGTAACCCCAAAGCAGCCCCAGCATTTT.

This chain connects TRBV7-8 to TRBJ1-4; no firm D call. This CDR3 spans 13 amino acids. Germline assignment: CDR1 SGHVS and CDR2 FQNEAQ. V lost 5 bases to trimming and J lost 6 bases, with 10 bases between them. CDR3 sequence: CASSLRDYEKLFF. The DNA of the CDR3 is TGTGCCAGCAGCCTTCGGGATTATGAAAAACTGTTTTTT.

The chain couples TRBV9 to TRBJ2-1, with 13 bases lining up with TRBD2. V lost 4 bases to trimming and J lost 8 bases; unmatched junction nucleotides: 9. The CDR3 is 16 residues long. Per the germline V gene, CDR1 is SGDLS and CDR2 is YYNGEE. CDR3 bases: TGTGCCAGCAGCTCATTGACTAGCGGGGGGCGGTATGAGCAGTTCTTC. Its protein is CASSSLTSGGRYEQFF.

This sequence joins TRBV19 and TRBJ1-1; TRBD1 might be the D (6 bases). V lost 9 bases and J lost 0, with 14 bases in between. The CDR3 extends over 14 amino acids. Per the germline V gene, CDR1 is LNHDA and CDR2 is SQIVND (reference sequence). The CDR3 nucleotides are TGTGCCAGCCATCCCAGGGGCTTGAACACTGAAGCTTTCTTT. Translating gives CASHPRGLNTEAFF.

The chain recombines TRBV28 with TRBJ1-1; no definite D call. The length of the CDR3 is 14 residues. CDR1 is MDHEN and CDR2 is SYDVKM in the germline V gene. V was cut by 3 bases and J by 1 base, with 9 bases left in between. The CDR3 sequence is CASSLSQPNTEAFF. The CDR3 DNA is TGTGCCAGCAGTTTGAGTCAACCGAACACTGAAGCTTTCTTT.

The J gene is TRBJ1-1, the V gene TRBV7-8, with D unresolved. The CDR3 has 14 amino acids. Trimming pared 1 base from V and 5 bases from J, leaving 11 bases between. The germline gives CDR1 SGHVS, CDR2 FQNEAQ. CDR3 DNA sequence: TGTGCCAGCAGCTTAGGGGCCTGGGAAACTGAAGCTTTCTTT. This gives the protein CASSLGAWETEAFF. Filled out from reference TRBV7-8 and TRBJ1-1, the complete variable domain reads GAGVSQSPRYKVAKRGQDVALRCDPISGHVSLFWYQQALGQGPEFLTYFQNEAQLDKSGLPSDRFFAERPEGSVSTLKIQRTQQEDSAVYLCASSLGAWETEAFFGQGTRLTVV.